Included here is one TCR beta chain sequence, with context. What it recognizes is unknown. This entry belongs to a study of blood T cells in healthy people across ages. Sample-barcoded 5' priming and a J-beta primer mix drove a second PCR of roughly 7 to 11 cycles. TCRdb ran MiXCR on the 5' RACE reads and lists one entry per CDR3 protein. The table has some 1.7 million distinct CDR3 sequences, roughly 27% seen once. CDR1 is SQVTM and CDR2 is ANQGSEA in the germline V gene. This CDR3 has 12 amino acids. V was shortened by 4 bases and J by 9 bases, with 13 bases between the two germline ends. Study-wide points: Roughly linear declines in TCR beta diversity per million T cells occurred with age. Higher diversity and more naive CD4+ cells were features of long-lived donors, compared to aged donors.

Healthy Caucasian individuals from Russia aged about 6 to 100 were enrolled as donors. The chain couples TRBV29-1 to TRBJ2-1; D ambiguous. The sample consisted of blood. The sequence came from a woman under 40 in good health. CDR3 region: CSVGTRVGEQFF. The CDR3 bases are TGCAGCGTTGGAACTCGGGTCGGTGAGCAGTTCTTC.